This T cell receptor (beta chain) was recorded in a study of blood T cell repertoires in COVID-19. Looking at the study overall: Acute and convalescent COVID-19 samples came from the United States, Italy and Spain. Sources were T cells, B-cell-depleted T cells, or PBMCs; the material itself was cDNA or gDNA.

Per the original methods: Using reference gene primer amplification, nucleated cell counts were estimated. Data came from immunoSEQ multiplex PCR; TCRdb stores just in-frame clones and leaves some out. Clone size and V and J calls were adopted from that table, with D and trimming inferred from the DNA. The table lists a few hundred thousand clones, 88% of them singletons. Material: peripheral blood. The origin of this receptor is a woman in her twenties or thirties who had recovered from COVID-19.

The CDR3 DNA is TGTGCCAGCAGTTTTCAGTTATTGTCCTCCTACGAGCAGTACTTC. Amino acids: CASSFQLLSSYEQYF. V and J are TRBV27 and TRBJ2-7; D gene unclear. Germline CDR1 MNHEY, CDR2 SMNVEV (reference sequence). The V gene lost 3 bases and the J gene lost 0 bases, with 12 bases spanning the gap. The CDR3 covers 15 residues.